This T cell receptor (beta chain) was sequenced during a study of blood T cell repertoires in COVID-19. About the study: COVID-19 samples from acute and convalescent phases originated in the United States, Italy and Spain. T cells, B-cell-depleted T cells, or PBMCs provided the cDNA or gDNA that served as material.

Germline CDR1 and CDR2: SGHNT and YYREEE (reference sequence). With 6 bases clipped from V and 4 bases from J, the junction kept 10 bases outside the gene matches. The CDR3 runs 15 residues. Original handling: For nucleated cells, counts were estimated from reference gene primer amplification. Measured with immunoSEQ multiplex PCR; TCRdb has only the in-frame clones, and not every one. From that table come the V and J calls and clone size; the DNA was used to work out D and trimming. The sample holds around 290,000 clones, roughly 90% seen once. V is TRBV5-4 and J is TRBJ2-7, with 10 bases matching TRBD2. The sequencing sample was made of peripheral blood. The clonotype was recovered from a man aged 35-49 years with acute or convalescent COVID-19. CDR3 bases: TGTGCCAGCACCGCAAGCGGGGGGGCCTCGTACGAGCAGTACTTC. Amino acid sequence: CASTASGGASYEQYF.